The 3 T cell receptor beta chains given below trace back to one sample, sequenced in a study of Graves' ophthalmopathy and Graves' hyperthyroidism. The authors amplified TCR beta CDR3 regions from RNA transcripts. HTBI primers were used in a first-round RT-PCR, which preceded a second-round multiplex PCR. TCRdb re-analysed the multiplex PCR reads in MiXCR, keeping a single row per CDR3 protein. This table holds about 220,000 distinct CDR3 sequences, 20% to 25% found once. The sequenced sample was peripheral blood. The receptors shown here come from a woman in her forties or fifties with Graves' ophthalmopathy.

This clonotype has at least ten counts. The genes are TRBV12-5 and TRBJ2-2, with TRBD1 identical over 9 bases. Germline V gives CDR1 LGHNT, CDR2 FRNRAP. The V gene end was trimmed by 1 base and the J gene end by 6 bases; junction bases not matched to a gene: 3. This CDR3 has 15 residues. The CDR3: CASGLDRGLAGELFF. The CDR3 nucleotides read TGTGCTAGTGGTTTGGACAGGGGGCTCGCCGGGGAGCTGTTTTTT. The full variable domain, with the rest looked up from reference TRBV12-5 and TRBJ2-2, is DARVTQTPRHKVTEMGQEVTMRCQPILGHNTVFWYRQTMMQGLELLAYFRNRAPLDDSGMPKDRFSAEMPDATLATLKIQPSEPRDSAVYFCASGLDRGLAGELFFGEGSRLTVL.

This clonotype appeared many times. This chain connects TRBV5-1 to TRBJ2-2, with 8 bases aligning to TRBD1. Germline V gene sequence: CDR1 SGHRS, CDR2 YFSETQ. J gave up 6 bases and V 3 bases, and 4 bases lay outside the gene matches. The CDR3 is 14 residues long. The CDR3 DNA reads TGCGCCAGCAGCTGGACGACAGGGGCCGGGGAGCTGTTTTTT. Translated: CASSWTTGAGELFF.

This clonotype was found many times. This chain joins TRBV7-9 and TRBJ1-1, with D maybe TRBD1 (5 bases). Germline values: CDR1 SEHNR, CDR2 FQNEAQ (reference sequence). V lost 1 base and J lost 1, with 7 bases in between. This CDR3 is 14 amino acids long. Written as DNA, the CDR3 is TGTGCCAGCAGCTTAGGGGGGGAGAACACTGAAGCTTTCTTT. Residues: CASSLGGENTEAFF.